This T cell receptor beta chain is drawn from a study of regulatory T cells in long-lasting Graves disease. Broader study findings: Favored gene segments in persistent disease were TRBV28, TRBJ1-2 and TRBJ2-5.

CDR3 length equals 13 residues. Trimming shortened V by 3 bases and J by 2 bases, and 8 bases separated the two germline ends. Germline V gives CDR1 SNHLY, CDR2 FYNNEI. This clonotype was seen at least ten times. Its specificity is not known. Time point in this sample: persistent/refractory GD, antithyroid drugs over 5 years with positive TRAb. PBMCs provided the RNA from which the TCR library was made. Relying on iRepertoire HTBI primers and Arm-PCR of CDR3 regions, the team built TCR beta libraries. Original data processing: The study identified 60 to 65 TRBV and approximately 15 TRBJ segments across samples. From the multiplex PCR reads, TCRdb called clonotypes with MiXCR, one entry per CDR3 protein. The V and J calls, along with clone size, are taken from TCRdb and not from the paper's own processing. The sample holds around 340,000 distinct CDR3 sequences, 15% to 20% seen once.

The clonotype comes from a female donor with Graves disease. The specimen comprised peripheral blood mononuclear cells (PBMCs), sampled when the disease was refractory, from a patient treated with antithyroid drugs. The rearrangement links TRBV2 to TRBJ2-7; no clear D. CDR3 sequence: CASSEITTYEQYF. As DNA, the CDR3 is TGTGCCAGCAGTGAGATCACAACCTACGAGCAGTACTTC.